This is a list of T cell receptor beta chains from one sample in a study of blood T cell repertoires in COVID-19. This table comes from immunoSEQ multiplex PCR, and its TCRdb copy is limited to in-frame clones, with some not included. The data hold approximately 31,000 clones, with approximately 85% observed a single time. The sample was peripheral blood. The receptors were gathered from an older man with active COVID-19. The CDR3 runs from the conserved cysteine through the conserved F or W. Each record gives: clone size, V gene, J gene, D gene, CDR3 protein, CDR3 DNA. The D gene is left open where the match is weak. Rows give clone size only sometimes, using once, few, many, or a class for an expanded clone.

clone size: NA
V gene: TRBV5-1
J gene: TRBJ1-4
D gene: TRBD1
CDR3 protein: CASSARTGGSNEKLFF
CDR3 DNA: TGCGCCAGCAGCGCGAGGACAGGGGGAAGTAATGAAAAACTGTTTTTT

clone size: NA
V gene: TRBV7-2
J gene: TRBJ2-7
D gene: NA
CDR3 protein: CASSFQGGRYEQYF
CDR3 DNA: TGTGCCAGCAGCTTCCAGGGGGGCCGGTACGAGCAGTACTTC

clone size: NA
V gene: TRBV5-4
J gene: TRBJ1-1
D gene: TRBD1
CDR3 protein: CASSIDLGQVGTEAFF
CDR3 DNA: TGTGCCAGCAGCATCGACCTAGGACAGGTCGGCACTGAAGCTTTCTTT

clone size: NA
V gene: TRBV9
J gene: TRBJ2-7
D gene: TRBD2
CDR3 protein: CASSSSGGRWDEQYF
CDR3 DNA: TGTGCCAGCAGCTCAAGCGGGGGGCGGTGGGACGAGCAGTACTTC

clone size: NA
V gene: TRBV10-3
J gene: TRBJ2-5
D gene: NA
CDR3 protein: CASSSSVLEETQYF
CDR3 DNA: TGTGCCTCCTCATCTTCGGTACTTGAAGAGACCCAGTACTTC

clone size: once
V gene: TRBV29-1
J gene: TRBJ1-1
D gene: NA
CDR3 protein: CSSRTESNTEAFF
CDR3 DNA: TGCAGCTCACGGACAGAGTCGAACACTGAAGCTTTCTTT

clone size: NA
V gene: TRBV18
J gene: TRBJ1-4
D gene: TRBD1
CDR3 protein: CASSRGQGTNEKLFF
CDR3 DNA: TGTGCCAGCTCACGGGGACAGGGCACTAATGAAAAACTGTTTTTT

clone size: NA
V gene: TRBV19
J gene: TRBJ2-7
D gene: TRBD1
CDR3 protein: CASSMTGGPFEQYF
CDR3 DNA: TGTGCCAGTAGTATGACAGGGGGCCCTTTCGAGCAGTACTTC

clone size: NA
V gene: TRBV7-8
J gene: TRBJ2-5
D gene: TRBD1
CDR3 protein: CASSFQWDRQETQYF
CDR3 DNA: TGTGCCAGCAGCTTCCAGTGGGACAGGCAAGAGACCCAGTACTTC

clone size: NA
V gene: TRBV21-1
J gene: TRBJ2-1
D gene: NA
CDR3 protein: CASSRRTGDRNEQFF
CDR3 DNA: TGTGCCAGCAGCAGGCGGACAGGGGATAGGAATGAGCAGTTCTTC

clone size: NA
V gene: TRBV6-6
J gene: TRBJ2-2
D gene: NA
CDR3 protein: CASSPAGRLATGELFF
CDR3 DNA: TGTGCCAGCAGCCCCGCAGGGAGGTTGGCCACCGGGGAGCTGTTTTTT

clone size: few
V gene: TRBV13
J gene: TRBJ2-1
D gene: TRBD2
CDR3 protein: CASSLNPQRGPSEQFF
CDR3 DNA: TGTGCCAGCAGCTTAAACCCCCAGCGGGGACCGAGTGAGCAGTTCTTC

clone size: NA
V gene: TRBV19
J gene: TRBJ2-7
D gene: NA
CDR3 protein: CASSIGGPWAREQYF
CDR3 DNA: TGTGCCAGTAGTATTGGCGGGCCATGGGCGAGGGAGCAGTACTTC

clone size: NA
V gene: TRBV2
J gene: TRBJ1-5
D gene: NA
CDR3 protein: CASSLETYSNQPQHF
CDR3 DNA: TGTGCCAGCAGCCTGGAGACTTATAGCAATCAGCCCCAGCATTTT

clone size: NA
V gene: TRBV5-4
J gene: TRBJ1-6
D gene: NA
CDR3 protein: CASSLDYGSSYNSPLHF
CDR3 DNA: TGTGCCAGCAGCTTGGATTACGGGAGCTCCTATAATTCACCCCTCCACTTT

clone size: NA
V gene: TRBV13
J gene: TRBJ2-3
D gene: NA
CDR3 protein: CASSLLTDTQYF
CDR3 DNA: TGTGCCAGCAGCTTACTGACAGATACGCAGTATTTT

clone size: NA
V gene: TRBV19
J gene: TRBJ1-4
D gene: TRBD1
CDR3 protein: CASSSRTGRGEKLFF
CDR3 DNA: TGTGCCAGTAGTTCCCGGACAGGGCGAGGAGAAAAACTGTTTTTT

clone size: NA
V gene: TRBV6-5
J gene: TRBJ2-5
D gene: NA
CDR3 protein: CASSYDRKTQYF
CDR3 DNA: TGTGCCAGCAGTTATGACAGGAAGACCCAGTACTTC

clone size: few
V gene: TRBV18
J gene: TRBJ1-1
D gene: NA
CDR3 protein: CASSPAQGGGTEAFF
CDR3 DNA: TGTGCCAGCTCACCAGCCCAGGGAGGGGGAACTGAAGCTTTCTTT

clone size: NA
V gene: TRBV5-1
J gene: TRBJ2-1
D gene: TRBD2
CDR3 protein: CASSLVLAGVKQFF
CDR3 DNA: TGCGCCAGCAGCTTGGTACTAGCGGGGGTAAAGCAGTTCTTC

clone size: NA
V gene: TRBV4-1
J gene: TRBJ2-2
D gene: NA
CDR3 protein: CASRPLLRGTGELFF
CDR3 DNA: TGCGCCAGCAGGCCTCTCCTTAGGGGTACCGGGGAGCTGTTTTTT

clone size: NA
V gene: TRBV30
J gene: TRBJ1-1
D gene: NA
CDR3 protein: CAWGWGLSNTEAFF
CDR3 DNA: TGTGCCTGGGGCTGGGGACTATCGAACACTGAAGCTTTCTTT

clone size: NA
V gene: TRBV18
J gene: TRBJ2-7
D gene: TRBD2
CDR3 protein: CASSPVTSGGWPYEQYF
CDR3 DNA: TGTGCCAGCTCACCGGTTACTAGCGGGGGGTGGCCCTACGAGCAGTACTTC

clone size: NA
V gene: TRBV7-9
J gene: TRBJ2-3
D gene: TRBD1
CDR3 protein: CASSSGQGTDTQYF
CDR3 DNA: TGTGCCAGCAGTTCGGGACAGGGCACAGATACGCAGTATTTT

clone size: once
V gene: TRBV6-5
J gene: TRBJ1-5
D gene: TRBD1
CDR3 protein: CASRAGGPNQPQHF
CDR3 DNA: TGTGCCAGCAGGGCAGGGGGCCCCAATCAGCCCCAGCATTTT

clone size: few
V gene: TRBV19
J gene: TRBJ1-5
D gene: TRBD1
CDR3 protein: CASRDRDYQPQHF
CDR3 DNA: TGTGCCAGCAGGGACAGGGATTATCAGCCCCAGCATTTT

clone size: NA
V gene: TRBV27
J gene: TRBJ2-5
D gene: TRBD1
CDR3 protein: CASSSDRSQETQYF
CDR3 DNA: TGTGCCAGCAGTTCGGACAGGTCCCAAGAGACCCAGTACTTC

clone size: NA
V gene: TRBV5-1
J gene: TRBJ2-1
D gene: TRBD2
CDR3 protein: CATHRGGALVSYNEQFF
CDR3 DNA: TGCGCTACACACCGCGGGGGGGCCTTAGTCTCCTACAATGAGCAGTTCTTC

clone size: NA
V gene: TRBV5-4
J gene: TRBJ1-1
D gene: TRBD1
CDR3 protein: CASSGGQSTEAFF
CDR3 DNA: TGTGCCAGCAGCGGGGGACAGAGCACTGAAGCTTTCTTT

clone size: NA
V gene: TRBV6-6
J gene: TRBJ2-7
D gene: NA
CDR3 protein: CASSRDTPSYEQYF
CDR3 DNA: TGTGCCAGCAGTAGGGACACTCCCTCCTACGAGCAGTACTTC

clone size: NA
V gene: TRBV19
J gene: TRBJ1-6
D gene: NA
CDR3 protein: CASSISPGSHSPLHF
CDR3 DNA: TGTGCCAGTAGTATAAGCCCGGGATCTCACTCACCCCTCCACTTT